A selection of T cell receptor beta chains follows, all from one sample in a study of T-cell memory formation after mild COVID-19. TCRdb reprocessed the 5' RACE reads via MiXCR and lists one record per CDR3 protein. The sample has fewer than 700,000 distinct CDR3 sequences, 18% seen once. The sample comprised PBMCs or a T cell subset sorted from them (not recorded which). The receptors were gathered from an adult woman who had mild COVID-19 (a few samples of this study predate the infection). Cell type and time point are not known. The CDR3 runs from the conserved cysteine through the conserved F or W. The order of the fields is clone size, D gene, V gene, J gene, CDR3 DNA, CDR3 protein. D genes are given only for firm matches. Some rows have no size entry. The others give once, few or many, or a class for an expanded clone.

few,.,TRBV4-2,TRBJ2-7,TGTGCCAGCAGCCAAAGCAACGCCTACGAGCAGTACTTC,CASSQSNAYEQYF
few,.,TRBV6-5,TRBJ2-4,TGTGCCAGCAGTTACTCGAAGGGTCGGTTGGTGTACTTC,CASSYSKGRLVYF
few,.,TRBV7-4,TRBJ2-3,TGTGCCAGCAGCTTAAAAGGCCCAGATACGCAGTATTTT,CASSLKGPDTQYF
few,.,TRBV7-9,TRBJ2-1,TGTGCCAGCAGCTTAGCAGACTCAAACTACAATGAGCAGTTCTTC,CASSLADSNYNEQFF
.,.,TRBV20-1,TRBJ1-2,TGCAGTGCTGGTAAAGTCGCTAACTATGGCTACACCTTC,CSAGKVANYGYTF
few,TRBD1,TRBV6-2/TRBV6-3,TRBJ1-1,TGTGCCAGCAGTTTCAGGGGGCTGGAAAACACTGAAGCTTTCTTT,CASSFRGLENTEAFF
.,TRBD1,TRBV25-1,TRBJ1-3,TGTGCCAGCAGTGAAGGGGACAGGGTGGCCACCATATATTTT,CASSEGDRVATIYF
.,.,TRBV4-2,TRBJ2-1,TGTGCCAGCAGCCAAGGGACACGGGCTAATGAGCAGTTCTTC,CASSQGTRANEQFF
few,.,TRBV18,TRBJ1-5,TGTGCCAGCTCACCGGGGGAAGGCAATCAGCCCCAGCATTTT,CASSPGEGNQPQHF
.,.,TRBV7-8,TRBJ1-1,TGTGCCAGCAGCTTAGCGCTAGGGTTTGAAGCTTTCTTT,CASSLALGFEAFF
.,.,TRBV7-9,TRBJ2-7,TGTGCCAGCAGCTTAGCCGTCGGGGTAGCCCCCTACGAGCAGTACTTC,CASSLAVGVAPYEQYF
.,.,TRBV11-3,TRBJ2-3,TGTGCCAGCAGCTTCTCTAGGGGGTTCACAGATACGCAGTATTTT,CASSFSRGFTDTQYF
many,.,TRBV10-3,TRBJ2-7,TGTGCCATCACAACGGGGGAAGCCTACGAGCAGTACTTC,CAITTGEAYEQYF
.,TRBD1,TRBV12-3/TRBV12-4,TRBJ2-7,TGTGCCAGCAGCCCCATGACAGGGGCCTACGAGCAGTACTTC,CASSPMTGAYEQYF
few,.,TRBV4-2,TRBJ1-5,TGTGCCAGCAGCCTACTGATCGGCAATCAGCCCCAGCATTTT,CASSLLIGNQPQHF
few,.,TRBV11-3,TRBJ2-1,TGTGCCAGCAGCCAAACCGGGGTACACAATGAGCAGTTCTTC,CASSQTGVHNEQFF
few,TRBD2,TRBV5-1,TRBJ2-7,TGCGCCAGCAGCATGACTAGCGGGGGAACCTACGAGCAGTACTTC,CASSMTSGGTYEQYF
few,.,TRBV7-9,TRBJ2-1,TGTGCCAGCTGCCAGGGGGGCAATGAGCAGTTCTTC,CASCQGGNEQFF
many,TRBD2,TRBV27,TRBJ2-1,TGTGCCAGCTGGCCGATCGCTAGCGGGAGGACTACTGAGCAGTTCTTC,CASWPIASGRTTEQFF
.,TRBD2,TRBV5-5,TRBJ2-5,TGTGCCAGCAGCGGAGGACTAGCGGGGGGAGAGACCCAGTACTTC,CASSGGLAGGETQYF
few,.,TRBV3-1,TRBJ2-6,TGTGCCAGCAGCCCCCGCGAGGGCCAGGCTGGGGCCAACGTCCTGACTTTC,CASSPREGQAGANVLTF
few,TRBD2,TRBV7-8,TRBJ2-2,TGTGCCAGCAGCGGACGACTAGCGGGAGGCACCGGGGAGCTGTTTTTT,CASSGRLAGGTGELFF
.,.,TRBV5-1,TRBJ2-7,TGCGCCAGCAGCTTTCTCCCGGAATCCTACGAGCAGTACTTC,CASSFLPESYEQYF
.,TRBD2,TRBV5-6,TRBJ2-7,TGTGCCAGCAGCCTGACTAGCGGGGCCACCTACGAGCAGTACTTC,CASSLTSGATYEQYF
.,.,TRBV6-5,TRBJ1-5,TGTGCCAGCAGGCAAGGACTGTCGGGCAATCAGCCCCAGCATTTT,CASRQGLSGNQPQHF
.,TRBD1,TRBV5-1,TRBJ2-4,TGCGCCAGCAGTGGACAGGGTGGCATTCAGTACTTC,CASSGQGGIQYF
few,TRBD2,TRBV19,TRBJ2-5,TGTGCCAGTACCCGGGGGGGGGCAGAAGAGACCCAGTACTTC,CASTRGGAEETQYF
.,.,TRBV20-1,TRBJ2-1,TGCAGTGTAGGTAAAGCCACGGCCTACAATGAGCAGTTCTTC,CSVGKATAYNEQFF
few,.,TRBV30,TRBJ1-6,TGTGCCTGGAGTGGGTCTCCTAATTCACCCCTCCACTTT,CAWSGSPNSPLHF
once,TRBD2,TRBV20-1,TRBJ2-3,TGCAGTGCTAGTCCGACTAGCGGTCCAGATACGCAGTATTTT,CSASPTSGPDTQYF
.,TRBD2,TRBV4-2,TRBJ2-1,TGTGCCAGCAGCCAAGTCTCAGCGGGAGAGCCCAGAATGATCTTC,CASSQVSAGEPRMIF
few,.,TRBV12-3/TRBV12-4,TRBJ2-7,TGTGCCAGCAGTTCTCTCGGCAGGGAAGGGTCCTACGAGCAGTACTTC,CASSSLGREGSYEQYF
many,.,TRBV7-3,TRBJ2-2,TGTGCCAGCAGCCTTGACCGGAACACCGGGGAGCTGTTTTTT,CASSLDRNTGELFF
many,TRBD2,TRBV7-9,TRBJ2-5,TGTGCCAGCAGCTCGGGACCGGGGGGAGAGACCCAGTACTTC,CASSSGPGGETQYF
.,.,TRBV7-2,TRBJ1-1,TGTGCCAGCAGCCCCACGGGGCCAGTCACTGAAGCTTTCTTT,CASSPTGPVTEAFF
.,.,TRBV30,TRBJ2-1,TGTGCCTGGACTAGCTACGCTGAGCAGTTCTTC,CAWTSYAEQFF
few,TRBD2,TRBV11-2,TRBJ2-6,TGTGCCAGCAGACGGTTCCCCGCGGGGGGGTTCTCTGGGGCCAACGTCCTGACTTTC,CASRRFPAGGFSGANVLTF
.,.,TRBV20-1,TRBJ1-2,TGCAGTGCTAGGAGAGTAGGGGCAAGGTATGGCTACACCTTC,CSARRVGARYGYTF
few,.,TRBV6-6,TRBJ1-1,TGTGCCAGCAGTTACCCTGGGATTAGAGGCACTGAAGCTTTCTTT,CASSYPGIRGTEAFF
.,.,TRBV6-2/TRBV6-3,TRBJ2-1,TGTGCCAGCAGTTACGCTGTAGCTACGGGACCGGTTCGTGATGAGCAGTTCTTC,CASSYAVATGPVRDEQFF
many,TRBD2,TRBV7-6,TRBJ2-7,TGTGCCAGCAGCCGGACTAGCGGGAGCTCCTACGAGCAGTACTTC,CASSRTSGSSYEQYF
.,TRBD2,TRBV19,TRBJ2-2,TGTGCCAGTAGACCTTCGGAGGGCAGAGGCGGGGGGCTGTTTTTT,CASRPSEGRGGGLFF
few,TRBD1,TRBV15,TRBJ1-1,TGTGCCACCAGCAGAGATCCGGGACAGGGATTGAACACTGAAGCTTTCTTT,CATSRDPGQGLNTEAFF
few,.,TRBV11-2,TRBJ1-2,TGTGCCAGCAGCAGAACCCGACAGGTGACCTATGGCTACACCTTC,CASSRTRQVTYGYTF
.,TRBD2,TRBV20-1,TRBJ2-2,TGCAGTGTTCAGCGGGAGACGACCGGGGAGCTGTTTTTT,CSVQRETTGELFF
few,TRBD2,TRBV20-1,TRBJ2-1,TGCAGTGCCCCGGTTAGCGGGGTCTACGAGAGGGATGAGCAGTTCTTC,CSAPVSGVYERDEQFF
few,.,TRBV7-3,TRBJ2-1,TGTGCCAGCAGTCAAGCTAGTACAAGCAATGAGCAGTTCTTC,CASSQASTSNEQFF
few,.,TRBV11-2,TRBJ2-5,TGTGCCAGCAGCTCTGCGCTAGCGCACCAAGAGACCCAGTACTTC,CASSSALAHQETQYF
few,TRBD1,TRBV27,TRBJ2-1,TGTGCCAGCAGTCTCAATAGCAGGGGGCTCTCCGATGAGCAGTTCTTC,CASSLNSRGLSDEQFF
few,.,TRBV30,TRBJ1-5,TGTGCCTGGAGTGTGGACGGACAGACCAATCAGCCCCAGCATTTT,CAWSVDGQTNQPQHF
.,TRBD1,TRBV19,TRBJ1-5,TGTGCCAGTAGTTCGCCTAGGGACAGGGGGGGCGGTCAGCCCCAGCATTTT,CASSSPRDRGGGQPQHF
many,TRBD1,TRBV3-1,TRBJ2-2,TGTGCCAGCAGCCTCCTCCCCGGGACAGGGGGCCGAACCGGGGAGCTGTTTTTT,CASSLLPGTGGRTGELFF
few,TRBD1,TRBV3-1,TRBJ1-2,TGTGCCAGCGGACAGGGGTATGGCTACACCTTC,CASGQGYGYTF
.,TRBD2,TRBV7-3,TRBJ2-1,TGTGCCAGCAGCTTACTAGCGGGACCCAATGAGCAGTTCTTC,CASSLLAGPNEQFF
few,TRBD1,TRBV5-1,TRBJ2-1,TGCGCCAGCAGCACTAGACAGGGGGGCAATGAGCAGTTCTTC,CASSTRQGGNEQFF